Many counts were recorded for the clone carrying this T cell receptor (beta chain). The antigen remains unidentified. Each ophthalmopathy patient scored at least 3 on the Clinical Activity Score and at least 4 on NOSPECS grade, with duration under 3 months. The record originates from a study of T cells in Graves' hyperthyroidism and ophthalmopathy. The TCR beta CDR3 regions underwent amplification using RNA transcripts as the source. First-round RT-PCR of the TCR CDR3 relied on the HTBI primer set. TCRdb reprocessed the multiplex PCR reads via MiXCR and lists one record per CDR3 protein. The sample includes 250,000 to 400,000 distinct CDR3 sequences, 12% to 15% of them seen just once. General observations from the study: Blood also held most thyroid clonotypes expanded beyond 0.001.

V trimming: 5 bases; J trimming: 0 bases; junction bases outside the gene matches: 7. Germline V gene lookup returns CDR1 MNHEY and CDR2 SMNVEV (reference sequence). The CDR3 sequence is 16 residues long. The sequence was obtained from a woman between 35 and 50 years old with Graves' ophthalmopathy. Specimen: blood. The V and J genes are TRBV27 and TRBJ1-5; 7 bases are shared with TRBD1. The CDR3: CASSPTGDSSNQPQHF. CDR3 DNA: TGTGCCAGCAGTCCAACAGGGGACTCTAGCAATCAGCCCCAGCATTTT.